This section outlines one T cell receptor (beta chain) sequence together with its context. What it binds is not known. The sample belongs to a study of shared clonotypes between healthy human individuals. The repertoire was sequenced with immunoSEQ multiplex PCR; TCRdb's copy has only in-frame clones and lacks some. The sample contains more than 850,000 clones, 75% to 80% of which appear only once. Study observations and caveats: Only blood was sampled; tissue repertoires likely differ. Memory subsets generally showed lower estimated richness than naive subsets.

With 8 bases clipped from V and 4 bases from J, the junction kept 7 bases outside the gene matches. The CDR3 spans 14 residues. CDR1 is MDHEN, CDR2 SYDVKM, per germline. Donors were healthy HIV-negative adults without recent acute infections or vaccinations. Every contributor of samples was a Caucasian grown-up residing in Nashville, Tennessee. J is TRBJ2-1 and V is TRBV28, with 8 positions matching TRBD1. The clonotype originates from a man between 18 and 35 years old in good health. Some clones in this sample may be carry-over from other donors' samples. Sequencing was done on a sample of memory CD4+ T cells from PBMCs. Subset here: CD45RA-negative fraction. The CDR3 here is CASSDTGGYNEQFF. The CDR3 bases are TGTGCCAGCTCAGATACAGGGGGATACAATGAGCAGTTCTTC. Looking up the rest from reference TRBV28 and TRBJ2-1 gives the full variable domain: DVKVTQSSRYLVKRTGEKVFLECVQDMDHENMFWYRQDPGLGLRLIYFSYDVKMKEKGDIPEGYSVSREKKERFSLILESASTNQTSMYLCASSDTGGYNEQFFGPGTRLTVL.